One and the same sample provided the 32 T cell receptor beta chains below, sequenced in a study of type 1 regulatory T cells (dated by TCRdb to about 2021). No antigen has been identified for these receptors. The run used an Illumina MiSeq. TCRdb redid the processing of the public reads, applying fastp at Q25 and MiXCR, and retained in-frame beta chains. Every CDR3 protein is listed once, alongside the most common genes and DNA of its rows. This sample comprises tens of thousands of distinct CDR3 sequences, around 20% of them detected only once. The ten largest make up roughly 8.3% of the sample. On the study overall, not on this receptor specifically: Tr1 cells showed a more restricted TCR repertoire than non-Tr1 cells, which the study interpreted as alloantigen-induced clonal expansion.

Material for sequencing was cultured type 1 regulatory T (Tr1) cells, either the whole culture or a sorted fraction (not recorded which). This specimen's cell subset or site label, per the study, means: type 1 regulatory T cells sorted from the T-allo10 product. These receptors all stem from a human donor in good health.

This clonotype showed up just a few times. The chain has TRBV5-1 and TRBJ1-2; D gene unclear. Trimming cost V 3 bases and J 4 bases, with 16 bases left between them. CDR1 and CDR2 (germline): SGHRS, YFSETQ. The CDR3 runs to 15 residues. The CDR3 is CASSYQDPGSYGYTF. As DNA, the CDR3 is TGCGCCAGCAGCTACCAGGATCCTGGGAGCTATGGCTACACCTTC.

This clonotype has only a few counts. The J gene is TRBJ1-5, the V gene TRBV15; D is perhaps TRBD1 (6 bases). The CDR3 is 15 residues long. Trimming stripped 3 bases from V and 8 bases from J, with 17 bases between. The germline CDR1 and CDR2 sequences are LNHNV and YYDKDF (reference sequence). CDR3 sequence: CATSRREQGWEPQHF. The CDR3 DNA follows: TGTGCCACCAGCAGGAGGGAACAGGGCTGGGAGCCCCAGCATTTT.

The rearrangement joins TRBV12-3 or TRBV12-4 to TRBJ2-1; 10 bases match TRBD2. There are 15 residues in the CDR3. The V segment lost 4 bases and the J segment 2 bases; nucleotides outside the gene matches: 2. The CDR3 DNA is TGTGCCAGCAGTTGGACTAGCGGACCCTACAATGAGCAGTTCTTC. This encodes CASSWTSGPYNEQFF.

The chain has TRBV5-1 and TRBJ2-1, with 7 bases lining up with TRBD2. There are 15 residues in the CDR3. The V segment lost 4 bases and the J segment 4 bases; nucleotides outside the gene matches: 8. The germline CDR1 and CDR2 sequences are SGHRS and YFSETQ. The CDR3 nucleotides read TGCGCCAGCAGCCCCCCTAGCGGATCATACAATGAGCAGTTCTTC. This encodes CASSPPSGSYNEQFF. The entire variable domain, with the rest obtained from reference TRBV5-1 and TRBJ2-1, is as follows: KAGVTQTPRYLIKTRGQQVTLSCSPISGHRSVSWYQQTPGQGLQFLFEYFSETQRNKGNFPGRFSGRQFSNSRSEMNVSTLELGDSALYLCASSPPSGSYNEQFFGPGTRLTVL.

The rearrangement uses TRBV6-1 and TRBJ2-7; D is undetermined. The ends were cut back, 2 bases at V and 6 bases at J, with 17 bases in the middle. CDR1 is MNHNS and CDR2 is SASEGT in the germline V gene. This CDR3 comprises 15 residues. In DNA, the CDR3 is TGTGCCAGCAGTGAAATCTGGTCACAGAGTGGCGAGCAGTACTTC. Its protein is CASSEIWSQSGEQYF.

V is TRBV5-1 and J is TRBJ2-2; D may be TRBD2 (5 bases). Looked up from germline, CDR1 is SGHRS and CDR2 is YFSETQ. V was clipped by 4 bases and J by 6 bases, with 19 bases between them. The CDR3 runs 16 residues. The CDR3 DNA reads TGCGCCAGCAGCCGAGACGAGGGATCCATCCCCGGGGAGCTGTTTTTT. Translating it yields CASSRDEGSIPGELFF. The whole variable domain, filled in from reference TRBV5-1 and TRBJ2-2, reads KAGVTQTPRYLIKTRGQQVTLSCSPISGHRSVSWYQQTPGQGLQFLFEYFSETQRNKGNFPGRFSGRQFSNSRSEMNVSTLELGDSALYLCASSRDEGSIPGELFFGEGSRLTVL.

V and J are TRBV12-3 or TRBV12-4 and TRBJ1-1; D gene unclear. V was trimmed by 1 base and J by 7 bases, leaving 4 bases between them. The CDR3 is made up of 11 amino acids. The CDR3 region has the DNA TGTGCCAGCAGTTTAGTAGGTGAAGCTTTCTTT. The encoded protein is CASSLVGEAFF.

The genes are TRBV7-2 and TRBJ2-1, with unresolved D. The V end lost 2 bases, the J end lost 8 bases, and 10 bases lay between the germline ends. The CDR3 is 13 amino acids. Germline lookup yields CDR1 SGHTA and CDR2 FQGNSA. CDR3 residues: CASSLPLSDEQFF. In DNA form, the CDR3 reads TGTGCCAGCAGCTTACCCCTAAGCGATGAGCAGTTCTTC.

V is TRBV20-1 and J is TRBJ2-1, with TRBD2 matching 7 bases. CDR1 and CDR2 from the germline V gene are DFQATT and SNEGSKA (reference sequence). This CDR3 has 15 amino acids. The ends lost 7 bases at V and 3 bases at J; junction bases unmatched: 12. The CDR3 spells CSVPPAGAFYNEQFF. The CDR3 region has the DNA TGCAGTGTCCCCCCGGCGGGAGCTTTCTACAATGAGCAGTTCTTC.

V usage is TRBV5-1 and J usage is TRBJ1-1; tentative D call: TRBD1 (5 bases). The CDR3 consists of 15 residues. Germline values: CDR1 SGHRS, CDR2 YFSETQ. V shed 5 bases and J shed 3 bases, with 17 bases lying between them. The CDR3 DNA reads as TGCGCCAGCAGTTCGCAATCGGGGGTAGACACTGAAGCTTTCTTT. It specifies CASSSQSGVDTEAFF.

This clonotype was counted between two and nine times. V gene TRBV5-1 combines with J gene TRBJ1-2; TRBD1 aligns across 9 bases. Germline V gene sequence: CDR1 SGHRS, CDR2 YFSETQ. J gave up 6 bases and V 4 bases, and 10 bases lay outside the gene matches. The CDR3 totals 15 residues. The CDR3 DNA reads as TGCGCCAGCAGCATGCCGGGACAGGGTGTAAATGGCTACACCTTC. Its translation: CASSMPGQGVNGYTF.

This clonotype was recorded many times. The V call is TRBV24-1, the J call TRBJ2-3, with unresolved D. Trimming cost V 4 bases and J 5 bases, with 3 bases left between them. Germline lookup yields CDR1 KGHDR and CDR2 SFDVKD. This CDR3 is built from 11 residues. The CDR3 nucleotides are TGTGCCACCAGTGAGAGAGATACGCAGTATTTT. Residues: CATSERDTQYF.

The rearrangement uses TRBV5-1 and TRBJ1-5, with 8 nucleotides matching TRBD1. Trimming at V came to 7 bases and at J to 0 bases, leaving 6 bases not matched to a gene. The CDR3 has 15 amino acids. CDR1 and CDR2 (germline): SGHRS, YFSETQ. The CDR3 nucleotides read TGCGCCAGCTCCCCGACAGGGGATAGCAATCAGCCCCAGCATTTT. Translated: CASSPTGDSNQPQHF.

This clonotype has a handful of counts. This chain uses TRBV20-1 with TRBJ1-5; maybe TRBD1 (6 bases). Germline V lookup: CDR1 DFQATT, CDR2 SNEGSKA (reference sequence). Deletions cut 4 bases from V and 4 bases from J, with 8 bases between. This CDR3 region has 12 residues. CDR3 sequence: CSANRANQPQHF. For the CDR3, the DNA is TGCAGTGCTAACAGGGCAAATCAGCCCCAGCATTTT.

This clonotype has more than one count but fewer than ten. V gene TRBV5-1 combines with J gene TRBJ2-5; 7 bases map to TRBD1. The CDR3 has 14 amino acids. V shed 5 bases, J shed 1 base, and the junction held 5 bases outside the gene matches. Per the germline V gene, CDR1 is SGHRS and CDR2 is YFSETQ. CDR3 bases: TGCGCCAGCAGGGAGACAGGGACCCAAGAGACCCAGTACTTC. This sequence encodes CASRETGTQETQYF.

The chain joins TRBV7-8 to TRBJ2-1, with D hard to call. This CDR3 has 14 residues. The germline V gene encodes CDR1 SGHVS and CDR2 FQNEAQ. Between the trimmed V and J ends, which lost 2 bases and 6 bases, there was a span of 11 bases. The CDR3 sequence: CASSLRVQTNEQFF. CDR3 DNA sequence: TGTGCCAGCAGCTTAAGGGTCCAGACCAATGAGCAGTTCTTC.

V is TRBV12-3 or TRBV12-4 and J is TRBJ1-2; the match to TRBD1 covers 8 bases. This CDR3 region has 15 residues. V gave up 5 bases and J gave up 6 bases; unmatched junction bases: 11. The CDR3 reads CASSTPADRDNGYTF. The CDR3 DNA reads TGTGCCAGCAGTACACCCGCGGACAGGGACAATGGCTACACCTTC.

This clonotype was observed a handful of times. The chain has TRBV7-9 and TRBJ2-1, with no clear D. From germline, CDR1 is SEHNR and CDR2 FQNEAQ (reference sequence). This CDR3 has 16 amino acids. With 5 bases removed from V and 4 bases from J, the gap between germline ends came to 18 bases. For the CDR3, the DNA is TGTGCCAGCAGCCTCTCTGCGGTCCGTCCATACAATGAGCAGTTCTTC. It encodes CASSLSAVRPYNEQFF.

The V call is TRBV30, the J call TRBJ1-1, with 9 bases aligning to TRBD1. This CDR3 is built from 12 residues. CDR1 is GTSNPN and CDR2 is SVGIG in the germline V gene (reference sequence). J was trimmed by 10 bases and V by 2 bases; bases with no gene match: 5. CDR3 in amino acids: CAWSRDRVGAFF. The CDR3 region has the DNA TGTGCCTGGAGTCGGGACAGGGTCGGAGCTTTCTTT.

The gene calls are TRBV2 and TRBJ2-6; the D is unclear. CDR1 is SNHLY, CDR2 FYNNEI, per germline. The V end lost 1 base, the J end lost 4 bases, and 8 bases lay between the germline ends. The CDR3 spans 15 residues. CDR3 coding DNA: TGTGCCAGCAGTGAAGAGGGCTCCGGGGCCAACGTCCTGACTTTC. Translation: CASSEEGSGANVLTF.

Note on this clonotype: A clone one base away is much larger, so this may be a read error. No conserved phenylalanine or tryptophan is present at the end of the CDR3, so a read error is the likely explanation. The chain uses TRBV27 and TRBJ1-2; D is perhaps TRBD1 (5 bases). Germline V gene lookup returns CDR1 MNHEY and CDR2 SMNVEV (reference sequence). The CDR3 covers 13 residues. Trimming shortened V by 0 bases and J by 7 bases, and 9 bases separated the two germline ends. The CDR3 region is CASSLSGRVGYTL. In DNA, the CDR3 is TGTGCCAGCAGTTTATCGGGCAGGGTTGGCTACACCCTC.

By sample share, this clonotype is medium-sized. The chain joins TRBV5-1 to TRBJ2-2, with a tentative D call TRBD2 (6 bases). The V end lost 4 bases, the J end lost 6 bases, and 13 bases lay between the germline ends. CDR3 size: 14 residues. Germline CDR1 and CDR2: SGHRS and YFSETQ. This CDR3 reads CASSRRVDSGELFF. DNA of the CDR3: TGCGCCAGCAGCAGGAGGGTCGATTCCGGGGAGCTGTTTTTT.

This clonotype has at least ten counts. The CDR3 protein is CSAPGTGYGYTF. As DNA, the CDR3 is TGCAGTGCGCCCGGGACAGGGTATGGCTACACCTTC. The V and J genes are TRBV20-1 and TRBJ1-2, with TRBD1 matching 9 bases. The ends lost 6 bases at V and 5 bases at J; junction bases unmatched: 4. The CDR3 has 12 amino acids. Germline CDR1 and CDR2: DFQATT and SNEGSKA (reference sequence).

In this sample, this clonotype turned up a few times. The chain uses TRBV6-2 or TRBV6-3 and TRBJ2-5; D uncertain. The CDR3 spans 12 residues. Trimming took 5 bases from V and 5 from J, leaving 9 bases between them. The germline CDR1 and CDR2 sequences are MNHEY and SVGEGT. The CDR3 here is CASSRSQETQYF. CDR3 DNA sequence: TGTGCCAGCAGTCGTAGTCAGGAGACCCAGTACTTC.

This clonotype was seen a handful of times. This rearrangement joins TRBV7-2 to TRBJ2-1, with 12 bases that match TRBD2. There are 16 residues in the CDR3. The germline gives CDR1 SGHTA, CDR2 FQGNSA. With 2 bases clipped from V and 3 bases from J, the junction kept 2 bases outside the gene matches. CDR3 loop: CASSLRLAGDYNEQFF. The CDR3 bases are TGTGCCAGCAGCTTACGACTAGCGGGAGACTACAATGAGCAGTTCTTC.

This clonotype was counted many times. The chain recombines TRBV18 with TRBJ2-2; no definite D call. Trimming cost V 6 bases and J 0 bases, with 11 bases left between them. Germline V gives CDR1 KGHSH, CDR2 LQKENI. The CDR3 is 15 residues long. The CDR3 nucleotides are TGTGCCAGCTCCCCTCGGTCAGCGAACACCGGGGAGCTGTTTTTT. This sequence encodes CASSPRSANTGELFF.

The CDR3 DNA sequence: TGTGCCAGCAGCCAAGTTAGGACTAGCGGGAGCTTCCACGAGCAGTACTTC. Amino acids: CASSQVRTSGSFHEQYF. V gene TRBV4-2 combines with J gene TRBJ2-7; 13 nucleotides agree with TRBD2. V dropped 1 base and J dropped 5; count of bases not matched to a gene: 8. Germline V CDR1 and CDR2: LGHNA, YNFKEQ. The CDR3 is made up of 17 amino acids.

The genes are TRBV29-1 and TRBJ1-1; D gene ambiguous. V lost 7 bases and J 4 bases, leaving 19 bases between the germline ends. The CDR3 totals 14 residues. In germline, CDR1 is SQVTM, CDR2 ANQGSEA. CDR3 protein: CSAMTSGLGTEAFF. The CDR3 nucleotides are TGCAGCGCCATGACGTCGGGGTTGGGCACTGAAGCTTTCTTT.

The table lists this clonotype with a few counts. A far more abundant clone sits one base away, making this likely a read error. The rearrangement links TRBV7-3 to TRBJ2-7, with D maybe TRBD2 (5 bases). Trimming took 4 bases from V and 7 from J, leaving 17 bases between them. CDR3 size: 14 residues. The germline CDR1 and CDR2 sequences are SGHTA and FQGTGA. The CDR3 nucleotides read TGTGCCAGCAGCTCGCTAGCTCCGTATCATGAGCAGTACTTC. It yields the protein CASSSLAPYHEQYF.

This clonotype was found a few times. This chain joins TRBV19 and TRBJ2-2, with 7 bases aligning to TRBD1. Unmatched junction bases numbered 8, after V lost 4 bases and J lost 3 bases. CDR1 and CDR2 (germline): LNHDA, SQIVND (reference sequence). The CDR3 loop spans 16 amino acids. Here the CDR3 DNA reads TGTGCCAGTAGTACCTCACAGGGGCGGTACACCGGGGAGCTGTTTTTT. Amino acids: CASSTSQGRYTGELFF.

This sequence joins TRBV7-8 and TRBJ2-1; maybe TRBD1 (5 bases). This CDR3 has 14 amino acids. The germline CDR1 and CDR2 sequences are SGHVS and FQNEAQ. Trimming stripped 1 base from V and 3 bases from J, with 7 bases between. CDR3 sequence reads: CASSLGQFYNEQFF. For the CDR3, the DNA is TGTGCCAGCAGCTTAGGACAGTTCTACAATGAGCAGTTCTTC.

The table lists this clonotype with a few counts. V usage is TRBV6-6 and J usage is TRBJ2-7; 9 bases map to TRBD1. Looked up from germline, CDR1 is MNHNY and CDR2 is SVGAGI (reference sequence). CDR3 length: 14 residues. V trimming: 4 bases; J trimming: 4 bases; junction bases outside the gene matches: 5. The CDR3 sequence is CASSWTGAIYEQYF. DNA of the CDR3: TGTGCCAGCAGTTGGACAGGGGCGATATACGAGCAGTACTTC.